One and the same sample provided the 20 T cell receptor beta chains below, sequenced in a study of blood T cells in healthy people across ages. Together with a sample-barcoded 5' primer, a J-beta primer mix was included in a second PCR lasting about 7 to 11 cycles. TCRdb re-derived calls from the 5' RACE reads in MiXCR, one entry per CDR3 protein. This sample has some 860,000 distinct CDR3 sequences, with roughly three fifths found just once. The specimen was blood. Every receptor here comes from a man in his forties in good health.

This clonotype showed up many times. CDR3 DNA sequence: TGCAGCGTTGAGGAAGGTTACGAGCAGTACTTC. Translation: CSVEEGYEQYF. V and J are TRBV29-1 and TRBJ2-7; D ambiguous. This CDR3 is built from 11 residues. Germline lookup yields CDR1 SQVTM and CDR2 ANQGSEA. V dropped 3 bases and J dropped 4 bases, with 7 bases sitting between them.

This clonotype appeared a few times. V usage is TRBV7-3 and J usage is TRBJ2-1; TRBD2 matches at 8 bases. CDR3 length equals 15 residues. J was trimmed by 10 bases and V by 4 bases; bases with no gene match: 12. Germline V gene sequence: CDR1 SGHTA, CDR2 FQGTGA. CDR3: CASSSTEGLGREQFF. The CDR3 bases are TGTGCCAGCAGCTCAACGGAGGGACTAGGACGGGAGCAGTTCTTC. Supplemented by reference TRBV7-3 and TRBJ2-1, the full variable domain reads GAGVSQTPSNKVTEKGKYVELRCDPISGHTALYWYRQSLGQGPEFLIYFQGTGAADDSGLPNDRFFAVRPEGSVSTLKIQRTERGDSAVYLCASSSTEGLGREQFFGPGTRLTVL.

The rearrangement joins TRBV4-3 to TRBJ2-3, with D maybe TRBD2 (7 bases). Trimming shortened V by 1 base and J by 0 bases, and 17 bases separated the two germline ends. The CDR3 totals 18 residues. Looked up from germline, CDR1 is LGHNA and CDR2 is YSLEER. The CDR3 reads CASSQGATGGASTDTQYF. In nucleotides, the CDR3 is TGCGCCAGCAGCCAAGGAGCCACGGGGGGCGCGAGCACAGATACGCAGTATTTT.

The chain's CDR3 is CSVDEAGGTEAFF. In DNA, the CDR3 is TGCAGCGTTGATGAGGCAGGGGGCACTGAAGCTTTCTTT. The V and J genes are TRBV29-1 and TRBJ1-1, with 7 bases that match TRBD1. The V gene end was trimmed by 3 bases and the J gene end by 4 bases; junction bases not matched to a gene: 5. This CDR3 has 13 residues. CDR1 and CDR2 (germline): SQVTM, ANQGSEA.

This chain joins TRBV30 and TRBJ2-7; D call uncertain. Trimming stripped 0 bases from V and 4 bases from J, with 13 bases between. CDR1 and CDR2 (germline): GTSNPN, SVGIG (reference sequence). The CDR3 consists of 14 residues. CDR3 region: CAWSVRIDGYEQYF. CDR3 sequence (DNA): TGTGCCTGGAGTGTACGGATAGACGGTTACGAGCAGTACTTC.

This clonotype has just a few counts. The chain employs TRBV6-1 and TRBJ1-5; D ambiguous. Deletions cut 6 bases from V and 2 bases from J, with 20 bases between. The CDR3 extends over 17 amino acids. The germline gives CDR1 MNHNS, CDR2 SASEGT. DNA for the CDR3: TGTGCCAGCAGCCCCAAGATTTTGACGGACGGCAATCAGCCCCAGCATTTT. Amino acids: CASSPKILTDGNQPQHF.

V is TRBV3-1 and J is TRBJ1-1; a weak D match, TRBD1 (5 bases). With 4 bases removed from V and 6 bases from J, the gap between germline ends came to 21 bases. In germline, CDR1 is LGHDT, CDR2 YNNKEL (reference sequence). CDR3 length: 16 amino acids. Here the CDR3 DNA reads TGTGCCAGCAGCCCGTTACCCCGGGACGCACTCCCTGAAGCTTTCTTT. It is translated as CASSPLPRDALPEAFF.

The chain couples TRBV27 to TRBJ1-2; D not certain. V dropped 2 bases and J dropped 8 bases, with 21 bases sitting between them. Per the germline V gene, CDR1 is MNHEY and CDR2 is SMNVEV (reference sequence). The CDR3 has 16 residues. The CDR3 is CASSLTSPGVLGGYTF. The CDR3 DNA follows: TGTGCCAGCAGTTTAACATCGCCCGGGGTTCTTGGGGGCTACACCTTC.

The V call is TRBV6-5, the J call TRBJ1-4, with TRBD1 matching over 10 bases. Germline loops: CDR1 MNHEY, CDR2 SVGAGI. This CDR3 comprises 15 residues. V lost 5 bases to trimming and J lost 7 bases; unmatched junction nucleotides: 7. CDR3 in DNA: TGTGCCAGCAGTATGACAGGGGGCCGGGGTGAAAAACTGTTTTTT. Protein product: CASSMTGGRGEKLFF.

The chain combines TRBV29-1 with TRBJ2-1; D not resolved. V lost 7 bases and J 0 bases, leaving 16 bases between the germline ends. CDR1 and CDR2 (germline): SQVTM, ANQGSEA. The CDR3 contains 15 residues. The CDR3 spells CSANVAGGSYNEQFF. The CDR3 nucleotides are TGCAGCGCGAATGTCGCCGGCGGCTCCTACAATGAGCAGTTCTTC.

This chain uses TRBV3-1 with TRBJ2-4; a possible D gene is TRBD2 (6 bases). The J call may be faulty, since TRBJ2-5 better matches the DNA end. The CDR3 is 15 amino acids. Germline V gene data show CDR1 as LGHDT and CDR2 as YNNKEL (reference sequence). CDR3 nucleotide sequence: TGTGCCAGCAGCCAGGGAGCGGGCGAAGGCGAGACCCAGTACTTC. Its protein product is CASSQGAGEGETQYF.

This rearrangement joins TRBV7-2 to TRBJ2-7; D possibly corresponds to TRBD1 (6 bases). The V and J ends lost 5 bases and 3 bases respectively, with 14 bases between them. Germline values: CDR1 SGHTA, CDR2 FQGNSA. The CDR3 is 14 amino acids. The CDR3 loop is CASSHETGNYEQYF. In nucleotides, the CDR3 is TGTGCCAGCAGCCACGAGACAGGAAACTACGAGCAGTACTTC. The complete variable domain, with remaining parts taken from reference TRBV7-2 and TRBJ2-7, reads GAGVSQSPSNKVTEKGKDVELRCDPISGHTALYWYRQSLGQGLEFLIYFQGNSAPDKSGLPSDRFSAERTGGSVSTLTIQRTQQEDSAVYLCASSHETGNYEQYFGPGTRLTVT.

The chain employs TRBV12-3 or TRBV12-4 and TRBJ2-7; 7 bases agree with TRBD1. With V trimmed by 5 bases and J by 11 bases, 15 bases remained unmatched. The CDR3 loop spans 14 amino acids. CDR3 loop: CASSVWDSSTEEYF. The CDR3 coding sequence is TGTGCCAGCAGTGTTTGGGACAGTTCGACAGAGGAGTACTTC.

This rearrangement joins TRBV7-3 to TRBJ2-5; D is undetermined. Germline CDR1 SGHTA, CDR2 FQGTGA. The CDR3 contains 14 residues. V shed 5 bases and J shed 7 bases, with 17 bases lying between them. The CDR3 nucleotides read TGTGCCAGCAGCCGAGGACCAACCAGTGGGACCCAGTACTTC. As protein: CASSRGPTSGTQYF.

This clonotype appeared a few times. The chain combines TRBV2 with TRBJ2-7; D call uncertain. Per the germline V gene, CDR1 is SNHLY and CDR2 is FYNNEI. CDR3 length: 12 amino acids. The CDR3 sequence: CAMGVTPYEQYF. CDR3 nucleotides: TGTGCTATGGGCGTTACGCCCTACGAGCAGTACTTC.

The chain combines TRBV3-1 with TRBJ1-6; D uncertain. V was shortened by 1 base and J by 8 bases, with 9 bases between the two germline ends. The germline V gene has CDR1 LGHDT and CDR2 YNNKEL (reference sequence). The CDR3 covers 14 residues. The CDR3 reads CASSQAGSHSPLHF. The CDR3 nucleotides are TGTGCCAGCAGCCAAGCGGGCAGCCATTCACCCCTCCACTTT.

This clonotype was counted a few times. The chain recombines TRBV7-8 with TRBJ2-1; 7 bases match TRBD2. Germline V gene lookup returns CDR1 SGHVS and CDR2 FQNEAQ. V lost 2 bases, J lost 4 bases, and 11 bases stayed unmatched. This CDR3 is 17 amino acids long. The CDR3 is CASSLRASGGGYNEQFF. In DNA, the CDR3 is TGTGCCAGCAGCTTAAGGGCTAGCGGAGGAGGATACAATGAGCAGTTCTTC.

The chain uses TRBV7-2 and TRBJ1-5; D not certain. The CDR3 consists of 15 residues. V lost 2 bases to trimming and J lost 4 bases, with 12 bases between them. Germline V gives CDR1 SGHTA, CDR2 FQGNSA. CDR3 nucleotides: TGTGCCAGCAGCTTAAACAAGAACCCAAATCAGCCCCAGCATTTT. Translating gives CASSLNKNPNQPQHF.

The chain links TRBV12-3 or TRBV12-4 to TRBJ1-6; tentatively, D is TRBD1 (6 bases). V was pared by 9 bases and J by 7 bases, with 16 bases between. There are 14 residues in the CDR3. The CDR3 DNA follows: TGTGCCAGTAGGCCGGGGGGCGGCAATTCACCCCTCCACTTT. It yields the protein CASRPGGGNSPLHF.

This chain joins TRBV4-2 and TRBJ2-3; the D gene is possibly TRBD2 (7 bases). Germline values: CDR1 LGHNA, CDR2 YNFKEQ. The CDR3 length is 16 residues. With 1 base removed from V and 2 bases from J, the gap between germline ends came to 13 bases. The CDR3 here is CASSQGGGIHTDTQYF. The CDR3 DNA reads TGTGCCAGCAGCCAAGGCGGGGGCATACACACAGATACGCAGTATTTT.